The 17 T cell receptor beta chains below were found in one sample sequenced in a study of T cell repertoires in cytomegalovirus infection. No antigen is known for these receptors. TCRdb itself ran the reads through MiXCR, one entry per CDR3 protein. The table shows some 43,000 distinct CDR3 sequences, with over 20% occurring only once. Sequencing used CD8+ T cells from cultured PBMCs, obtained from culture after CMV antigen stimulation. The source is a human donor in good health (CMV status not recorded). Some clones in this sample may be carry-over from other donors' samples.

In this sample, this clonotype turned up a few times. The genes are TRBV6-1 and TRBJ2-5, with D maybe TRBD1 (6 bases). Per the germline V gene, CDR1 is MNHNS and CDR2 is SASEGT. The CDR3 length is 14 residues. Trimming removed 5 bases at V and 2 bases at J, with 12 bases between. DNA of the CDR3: TGTGCCAGCAGTTCTGGGGGCTTGCAAGAGACCCAGTACTTC. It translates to CASSSGGLQETQYF.

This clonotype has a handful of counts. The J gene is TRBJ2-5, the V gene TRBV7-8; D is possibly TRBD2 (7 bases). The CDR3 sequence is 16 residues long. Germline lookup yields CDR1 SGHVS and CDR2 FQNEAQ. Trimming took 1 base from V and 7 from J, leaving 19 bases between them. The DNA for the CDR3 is TGTGCCAGCAGCTTAGGGGGGGGCCTTAATCGTGGGACCCAGTACTTC. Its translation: CASSLGGGLNRGTQYF. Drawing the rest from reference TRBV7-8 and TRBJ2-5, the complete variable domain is GAGVSQSPRYKVAKRGQDVALRCDPISGHVSLFWYQQALGQGPEFLTYFQNEAQLDKSGLPSDRFFAERPEGSVSTLKIQRTQQEDSAVYLCASSLGGGLNRGTQYFGPGTRLLVL.

This chain's CDR3 is CASSFMGGGNQPQHF. DNA for the CDR3: TGTGCCAGCAGCTTTATGGGAGGAGGCAATCAGCCCCAGCATTTT. V gene TRBV5-6 combines with J gene TRBJ1-5; D gene unclear. V lost 2 bases and J lost 2, with 11 bases in between. The germline CDR1 and CDR2 sequences are SGHDT and YYEEEE. The CDR3 extends over 15 amino acids. Full variable domain (remainder filled in from reference TRBV5-6 and TRBJ1-5): DAGVTQSPTHLIKTRGQQVTLRCSPKSGHDTVSWYQQALGQGPQFIFQYYEEEERQRGNFPDRFSGHQFPNYSSELNVNALLLGDSALYLCASSFMGGGNQPQHFGDGTRLSIL.

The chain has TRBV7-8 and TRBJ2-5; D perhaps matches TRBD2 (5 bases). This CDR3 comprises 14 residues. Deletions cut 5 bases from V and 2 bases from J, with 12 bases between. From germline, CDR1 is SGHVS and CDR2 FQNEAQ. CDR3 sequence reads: CASSISVSQETQYF. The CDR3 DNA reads TGTGCCAGCAGCATTAGCGTGTCTCAAGAGACCCAGTACTTC.

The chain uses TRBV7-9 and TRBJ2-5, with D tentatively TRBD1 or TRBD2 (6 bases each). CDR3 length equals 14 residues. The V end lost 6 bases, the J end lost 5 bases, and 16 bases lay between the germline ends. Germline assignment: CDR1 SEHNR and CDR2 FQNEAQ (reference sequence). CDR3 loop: CASRKNRGQETQYF. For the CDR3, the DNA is TGTGCCAGCAGGAAAAACCGGGGGCAGGAGACCCAGTACTTC.

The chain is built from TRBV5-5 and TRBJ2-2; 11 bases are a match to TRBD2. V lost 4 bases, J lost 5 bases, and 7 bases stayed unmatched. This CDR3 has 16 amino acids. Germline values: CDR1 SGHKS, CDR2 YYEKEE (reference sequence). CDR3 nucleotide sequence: TGTGCCAGCAGCCTTAGCGGGGGGGCCGGAACCGGGGAGCTGTTTTTT. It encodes CASSLSGGAGTGELFF.

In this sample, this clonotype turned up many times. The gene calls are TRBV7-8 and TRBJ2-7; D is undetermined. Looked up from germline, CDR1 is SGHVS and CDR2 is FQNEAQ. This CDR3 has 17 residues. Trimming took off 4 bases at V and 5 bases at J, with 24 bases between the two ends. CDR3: CASSSMANGEVGDEQYF. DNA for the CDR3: TGTGCCAGCAGCTCCATGGCGAACGGAGAGGTAGGAGACGAGCAGTACTTC.

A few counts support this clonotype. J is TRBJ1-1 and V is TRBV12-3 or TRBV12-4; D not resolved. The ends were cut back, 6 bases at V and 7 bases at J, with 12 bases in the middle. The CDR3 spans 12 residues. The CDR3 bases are TGTGCCAGCAGCCCCTCGTGGGTTGAAGCTTTCTTT. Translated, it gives CASSPSWVEAFF.

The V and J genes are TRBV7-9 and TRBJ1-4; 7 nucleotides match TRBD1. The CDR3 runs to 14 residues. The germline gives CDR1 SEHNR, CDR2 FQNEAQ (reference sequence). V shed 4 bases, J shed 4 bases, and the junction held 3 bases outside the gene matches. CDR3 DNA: TGTGCCAGCAGCTCGGGACAGATTAATGAAAAACTGTTTTTT. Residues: CASSSGQINEKLFF. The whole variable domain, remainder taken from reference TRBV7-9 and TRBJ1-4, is DTGVSQNPRHKITKRGQNVTFRCDPISEHNRLYWYRQTLGQGPEFLTYFQNEAQLEKSRLLSDRFSAERPKGSFSTLEIQRTEQGDSAMYLCASSSGQINEKLFFGSGTQLSVL.

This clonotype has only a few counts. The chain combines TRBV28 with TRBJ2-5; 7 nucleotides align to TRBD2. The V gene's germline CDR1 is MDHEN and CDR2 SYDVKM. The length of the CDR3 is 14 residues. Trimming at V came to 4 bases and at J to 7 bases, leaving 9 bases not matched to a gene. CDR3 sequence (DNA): TGTGCCAGCAGTTCGGTGGGAGGGCACATGACCCAGTACTTC. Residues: CASSSVGGHMTQYF.

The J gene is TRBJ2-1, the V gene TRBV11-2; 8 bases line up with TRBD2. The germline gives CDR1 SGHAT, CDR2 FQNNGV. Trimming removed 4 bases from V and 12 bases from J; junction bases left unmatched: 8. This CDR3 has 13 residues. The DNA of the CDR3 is TGTGCCAGCAGCTCGGGGGGGGGGGACGGGCAGTTCTTC. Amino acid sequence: CASSSGGGDGQFF.

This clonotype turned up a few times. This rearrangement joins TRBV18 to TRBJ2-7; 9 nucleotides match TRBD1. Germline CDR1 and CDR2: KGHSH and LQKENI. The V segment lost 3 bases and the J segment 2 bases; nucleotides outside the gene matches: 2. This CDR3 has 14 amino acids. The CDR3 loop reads CASSPGQGPYEQYF. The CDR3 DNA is TGTGCCAGCTCACCGGGACAGGGCCCCTACGAGCAGTACTTC. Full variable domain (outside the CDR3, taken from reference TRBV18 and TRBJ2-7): NAGVMQNPRHLVRRRGQEARLRCSPMKGHSHVYWYRQLPEEGLKFMVYLQKENIIDESGMPKERFSAEFPKEGPSILRIQQVVRGDSAAYFCASSPGQGPYEQYFGPGTRLTVT.

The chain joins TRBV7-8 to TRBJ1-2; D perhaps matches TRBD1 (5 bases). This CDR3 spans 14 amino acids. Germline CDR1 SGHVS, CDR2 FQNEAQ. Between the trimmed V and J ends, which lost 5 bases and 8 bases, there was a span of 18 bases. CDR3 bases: TGTGCCAGCAGCCCGAGGGGCGGAGAAGAGGGCTACACCTTC. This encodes CASSPRGGEEGYTF.

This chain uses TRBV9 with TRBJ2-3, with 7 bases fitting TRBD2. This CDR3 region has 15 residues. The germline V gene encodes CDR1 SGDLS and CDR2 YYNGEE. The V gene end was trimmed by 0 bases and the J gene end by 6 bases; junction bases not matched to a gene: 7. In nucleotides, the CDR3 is TGTGCCAGCAGCGTAGCAGGACTACTAGCGGATACGCAGTATTTT. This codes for CASSVAGLLADTQYF. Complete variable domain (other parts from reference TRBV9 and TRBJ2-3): DSGVTQTPKHLITATGQRVTLRCSPRSGDLSVYWYQQSLDQGLQFLIQYYNGEERAKGNILERFSAQQFPDLHSELNLSSLELGDSALYFCASSVAGLLADTQYFGPGTRLTVL.

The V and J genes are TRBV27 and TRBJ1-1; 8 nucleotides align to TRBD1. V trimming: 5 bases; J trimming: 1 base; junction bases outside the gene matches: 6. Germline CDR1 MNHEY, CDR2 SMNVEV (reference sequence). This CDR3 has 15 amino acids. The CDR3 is CASSLTDRANTEAFF. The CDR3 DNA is TGTGCCAGCAGTCTAACGGACAGGGCGAACACTGAAGCTTTCTTT.

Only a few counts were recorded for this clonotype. The CDR3 region has the DNA TGTGCCAGCAGTTACAGCGGTAGCGGGAGTGGAAAGTACTTC. It codes for CASSYSGSGSGKYF. J is TRBJ2-7 and V is TRBV6-2 or TRBV6-3, with 9 bases that match TRBD2. V shed 2 bases and J 11 bases; nucleotides not matched to a gene: 10. The V gene's germline CDR1 is MNHEY and CDR2 SVGEGT. The CDR3 spans 14 residues.

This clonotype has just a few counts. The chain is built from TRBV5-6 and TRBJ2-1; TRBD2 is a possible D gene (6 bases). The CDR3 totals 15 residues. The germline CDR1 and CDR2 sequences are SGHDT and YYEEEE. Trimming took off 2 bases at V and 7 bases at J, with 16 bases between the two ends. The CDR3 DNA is TGTGCCAGCAGCTTCCCGGGACTGTACGATAATGAGCAGTTCTTC. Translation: CASSFPGLYDNEQFF.